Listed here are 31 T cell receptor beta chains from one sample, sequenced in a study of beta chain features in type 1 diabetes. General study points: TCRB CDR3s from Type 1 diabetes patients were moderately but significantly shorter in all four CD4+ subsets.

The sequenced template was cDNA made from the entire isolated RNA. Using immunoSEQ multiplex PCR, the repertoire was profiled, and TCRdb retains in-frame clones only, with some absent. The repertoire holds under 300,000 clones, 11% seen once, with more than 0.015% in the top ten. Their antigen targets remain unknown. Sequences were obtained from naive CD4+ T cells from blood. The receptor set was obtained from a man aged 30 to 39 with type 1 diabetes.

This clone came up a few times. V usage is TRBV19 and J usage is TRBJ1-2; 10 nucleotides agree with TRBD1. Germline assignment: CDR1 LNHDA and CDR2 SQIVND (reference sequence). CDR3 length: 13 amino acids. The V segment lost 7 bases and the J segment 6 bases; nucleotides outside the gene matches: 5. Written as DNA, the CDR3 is TGTGCCAGTACCGGGACAGGGGAGGATGGCTACACCTTC. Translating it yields CASTGTGEDGYTF.

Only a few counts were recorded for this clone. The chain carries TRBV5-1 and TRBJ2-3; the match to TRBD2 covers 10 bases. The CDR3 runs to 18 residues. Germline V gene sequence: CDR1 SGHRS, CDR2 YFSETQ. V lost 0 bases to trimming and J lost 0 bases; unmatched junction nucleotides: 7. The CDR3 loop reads CASSLERGGTSSTDTQYF. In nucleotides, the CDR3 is TGCGCCAGCAGCTTGGAGCGGGGGGGCACCTCTAGCACAGATACGCAGTATTTT.

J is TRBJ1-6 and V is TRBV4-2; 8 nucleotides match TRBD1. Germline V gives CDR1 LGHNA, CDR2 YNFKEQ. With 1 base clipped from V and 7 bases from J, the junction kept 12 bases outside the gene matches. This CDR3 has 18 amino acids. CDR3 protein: CASSQGLPRQGLNSPLHF. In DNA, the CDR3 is TGTGCCAGCAGCCAAGGCCTCCCCAGACAGGGGCTGAATTCACCCCTCCACTTT.

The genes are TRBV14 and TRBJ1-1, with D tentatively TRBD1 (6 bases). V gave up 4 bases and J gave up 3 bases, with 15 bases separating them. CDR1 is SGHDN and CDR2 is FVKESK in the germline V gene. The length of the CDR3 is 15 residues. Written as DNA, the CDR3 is TGTGCCAGCAGCCGCAAACAGGGATGGGACACTGAAGCTTTCTTT. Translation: CASSRKQGWDTEAFF.

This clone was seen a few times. The CDR3: CASSQDGHNNQPQHF. The CDR3 coding sequence is TGCGCCAGCAGCCAAGACGGACATAACAATCAGCCCCAGCATTTT. This chain joins TRBV4-3 and TRBJ1-5; a weak D match, TRBD1 (5 bases). Germline values: CDR1 LGHNA, CDR2 YSLEER. The CDR3 spans 15 residues. V was shortened by 0 bases and J by 3 bases, with 9 bases between the two germline ends.

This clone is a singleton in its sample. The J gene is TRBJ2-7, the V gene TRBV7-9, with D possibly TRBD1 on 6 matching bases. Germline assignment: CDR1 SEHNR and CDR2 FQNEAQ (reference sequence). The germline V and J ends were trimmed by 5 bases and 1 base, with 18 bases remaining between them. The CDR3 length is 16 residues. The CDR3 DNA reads TGTGCCAGCAGCCGGGCCTTACGGGACAATTCCTACGAGCAGTACTTC. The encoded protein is CASSRALRDNSYEQYF. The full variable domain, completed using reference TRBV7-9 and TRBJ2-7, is DTGVSQNPRHKITKRGQNVTFRCDPISEHNRLYWYRQTLGQGPEFLTYFQNEAQLEKSRLLSDRFSAERPKGSFSTLEIQRTEQGDSAMYLCASSRALRDNSYEQYFGPGTRLTVT.

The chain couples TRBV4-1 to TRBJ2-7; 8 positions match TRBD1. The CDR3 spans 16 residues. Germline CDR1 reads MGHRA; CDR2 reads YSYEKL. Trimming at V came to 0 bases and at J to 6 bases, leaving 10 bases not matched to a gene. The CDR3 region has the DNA TGCGCCAGCAGCCAAGATAGGGCCAGGGGGCTTCGCGAGCAGTACTTC. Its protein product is CASSQDRARGLREQYF.

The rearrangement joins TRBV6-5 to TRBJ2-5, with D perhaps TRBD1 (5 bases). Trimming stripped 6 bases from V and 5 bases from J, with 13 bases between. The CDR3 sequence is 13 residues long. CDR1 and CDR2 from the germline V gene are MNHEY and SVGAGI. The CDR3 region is CASSPGFGETQYF. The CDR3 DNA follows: TGTGCCAGCAGCCCAGGGTTTGGCGAGACCCAGTACTTC.

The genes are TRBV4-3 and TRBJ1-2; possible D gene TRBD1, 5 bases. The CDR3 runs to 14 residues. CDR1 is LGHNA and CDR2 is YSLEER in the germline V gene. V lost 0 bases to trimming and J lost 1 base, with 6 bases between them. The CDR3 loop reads CASSQDDSNYGYTF. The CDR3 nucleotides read TGCGCCAGCAGCCAAGATGACAGTAACTATGGCTACACCTTC.

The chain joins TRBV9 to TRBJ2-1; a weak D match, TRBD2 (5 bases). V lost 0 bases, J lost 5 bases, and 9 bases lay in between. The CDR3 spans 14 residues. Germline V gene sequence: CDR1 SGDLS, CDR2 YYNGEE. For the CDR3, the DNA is TGTGCCAGCAGCGTAGAAGACTACCACAATGAGCAGTTCTTC. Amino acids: CASSVEDYHNEQFF.

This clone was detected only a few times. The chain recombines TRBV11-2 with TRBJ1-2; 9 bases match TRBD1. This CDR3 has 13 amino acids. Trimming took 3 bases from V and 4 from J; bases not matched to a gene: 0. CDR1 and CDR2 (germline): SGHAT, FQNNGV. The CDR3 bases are TGTGCCAGCAGCTTGGGACAGGGCTATGGCTACACCTTC. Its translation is CASSLGQGYGYTF.

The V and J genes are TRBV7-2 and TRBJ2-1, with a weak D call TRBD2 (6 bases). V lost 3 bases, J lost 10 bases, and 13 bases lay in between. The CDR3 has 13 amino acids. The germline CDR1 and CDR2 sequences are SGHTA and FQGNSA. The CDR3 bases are TGTGCCAGCAGCTTTGTTAGTCGGGGGGAGCAGTTCTTC. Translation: CASSFVSRGEQFF.

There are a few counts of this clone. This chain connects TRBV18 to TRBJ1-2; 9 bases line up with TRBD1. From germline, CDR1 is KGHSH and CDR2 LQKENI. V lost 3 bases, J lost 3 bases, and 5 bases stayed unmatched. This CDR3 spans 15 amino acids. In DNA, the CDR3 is TGTGCCAGCTCACCCCGGACAGGGGACCACTATGGCTACACCTTC. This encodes CASSPRTGDHYGYTF.

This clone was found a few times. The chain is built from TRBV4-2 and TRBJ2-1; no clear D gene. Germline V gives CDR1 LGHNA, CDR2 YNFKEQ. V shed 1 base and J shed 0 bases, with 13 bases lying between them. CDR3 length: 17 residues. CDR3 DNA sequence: TGTGCCAGCAGCCAAGCCTCTGACTCGAGCTCCTACAATGAGCAGTTCTTC. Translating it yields CASSQASDSSSYNEQFF.

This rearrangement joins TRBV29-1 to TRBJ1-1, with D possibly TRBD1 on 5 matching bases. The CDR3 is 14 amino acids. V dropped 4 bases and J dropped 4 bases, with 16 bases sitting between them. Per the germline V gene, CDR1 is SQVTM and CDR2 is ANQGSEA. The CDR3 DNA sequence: TGCAGCGTTGCGATCGGGGGTTTTGGCACTGAAGCTTTCTTT. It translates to CSVAIGGFGTEAFF. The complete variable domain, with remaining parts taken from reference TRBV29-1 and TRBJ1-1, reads SAVISQKPSRDICQRGTSLTIQCQVDSQVTMMFWYRQQPGQSLTLIATANQGSEATYESGFVIDKFPISRPNLTFSTLTVSNMSPEDSSIYLCSVAIGGFGTEAFFGQGTRLTVV.

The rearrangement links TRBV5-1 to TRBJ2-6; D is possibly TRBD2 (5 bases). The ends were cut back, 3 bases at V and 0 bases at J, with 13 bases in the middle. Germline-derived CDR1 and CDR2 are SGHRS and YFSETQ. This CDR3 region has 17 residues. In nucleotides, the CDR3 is TGCGCCAGCAGCTCGTCAGAGGGAAGCTCTGGGGCCAACGTCCTGACTTTC. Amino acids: CASSSSEGSSGANVLTF. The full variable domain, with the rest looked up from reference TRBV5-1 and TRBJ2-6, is KAGVTQTPRYLIKTRGQQVTLSCSPISGHRSVSWYQQTPGQGLQFLFEYFSETQRNKGNFPGRFSGRQFSNSRSEMNVSTLELGDSALYLCASSSSEGSSGANVLTFGAGSRLTVL.

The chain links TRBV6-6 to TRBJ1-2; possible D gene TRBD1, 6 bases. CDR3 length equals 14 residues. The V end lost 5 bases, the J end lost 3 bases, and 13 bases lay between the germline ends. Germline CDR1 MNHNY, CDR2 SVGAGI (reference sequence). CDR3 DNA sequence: TGTGCCAGCAGTACACAGGGTAAGGACTATGGCTACACCTTC. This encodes CASSTQGKDYGYTF.

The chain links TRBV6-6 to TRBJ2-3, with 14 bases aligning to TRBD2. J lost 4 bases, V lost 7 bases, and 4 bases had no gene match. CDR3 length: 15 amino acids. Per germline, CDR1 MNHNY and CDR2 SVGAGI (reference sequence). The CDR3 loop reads CASTGTSGGSDTQYF. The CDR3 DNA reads TGTGCCAGCACCGGGACTAGCGGGGGCTCAGATACGCAGTATTTT.

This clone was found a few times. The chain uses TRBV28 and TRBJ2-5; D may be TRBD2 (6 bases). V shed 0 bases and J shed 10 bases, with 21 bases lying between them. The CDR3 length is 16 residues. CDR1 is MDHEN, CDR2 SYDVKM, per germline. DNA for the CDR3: TGTGCCAGCAGTTTATGGTCTAGCGCGACTTTGGGGTACCAGTACTTC. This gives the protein CASSLWSSATLGYQYF.

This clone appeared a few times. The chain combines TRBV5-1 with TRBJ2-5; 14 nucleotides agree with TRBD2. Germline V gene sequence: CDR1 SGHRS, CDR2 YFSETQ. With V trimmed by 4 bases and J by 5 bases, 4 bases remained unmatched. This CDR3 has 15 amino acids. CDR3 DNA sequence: TGCGCCAGCAGCAGGAGGACTAGCGGGGGGGAGACCCAGTACTTC. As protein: CASSRRTSGGETQYF.

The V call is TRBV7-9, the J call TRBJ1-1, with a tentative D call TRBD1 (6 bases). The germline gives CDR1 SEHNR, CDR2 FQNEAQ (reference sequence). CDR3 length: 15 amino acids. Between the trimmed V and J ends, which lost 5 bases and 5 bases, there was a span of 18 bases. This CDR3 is CASSPQGHGLTEAFF. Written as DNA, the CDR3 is TGTGCCAGCAGCCCACAGGGCCATGGCCTTACTGAAGCTTTCTTT.

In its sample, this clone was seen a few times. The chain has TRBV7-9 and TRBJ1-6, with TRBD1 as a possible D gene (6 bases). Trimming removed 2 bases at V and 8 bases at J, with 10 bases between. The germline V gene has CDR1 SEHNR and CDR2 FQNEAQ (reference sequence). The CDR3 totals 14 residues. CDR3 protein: CASSLTTGYSPLHF. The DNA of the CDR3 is TGTGCCAGCAGCTTAACTACAGGGTATTCACCCCTCCACTTT.

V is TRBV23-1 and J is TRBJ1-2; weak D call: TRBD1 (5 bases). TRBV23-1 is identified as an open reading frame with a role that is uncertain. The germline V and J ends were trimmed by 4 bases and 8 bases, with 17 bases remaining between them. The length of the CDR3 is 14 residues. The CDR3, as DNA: TGCGCCAGCAGTCCCCCACGGCAGGGTCAGGGCTACACCTTC. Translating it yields CASSPPRQGQGYTF.

In DNA, the CDR3 is TGCGCCAGCAGCTCCCCCGTAGGCAAAGGGAGCACCTACAATGAGCAGTTCTTC. It specifies CASSSPVGKGSTYNEQFF. The chain combines TRBV5-1 with TRBJ2-1; weak D call: TRBD2 (5 bases). Trimming took 3 bases from V and 2 from J, leaving 21 bases between them. This CDR3 comprises 18 residues. Germline CDR1 is SGHRS and CDR2 is YFSETQ.

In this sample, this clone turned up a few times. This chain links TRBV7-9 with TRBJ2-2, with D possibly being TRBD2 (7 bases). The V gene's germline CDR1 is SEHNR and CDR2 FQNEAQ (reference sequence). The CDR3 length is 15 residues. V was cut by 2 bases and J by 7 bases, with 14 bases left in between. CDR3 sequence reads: CASSLRTGRVGELFF. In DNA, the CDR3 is TGTGCCAGCAGCTTAAGAACAGGGAGGGTCGGGGAGCTGTTTTTT.

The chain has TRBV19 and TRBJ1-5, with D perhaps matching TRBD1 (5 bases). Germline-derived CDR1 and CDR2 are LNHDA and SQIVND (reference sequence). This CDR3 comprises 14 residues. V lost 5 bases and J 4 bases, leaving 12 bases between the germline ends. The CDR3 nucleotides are TGTGCCAGTAGTCCCCCTGGGGGGAATCAGCCCCAGCATTTT. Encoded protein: CASSPPGGNQPQHF.

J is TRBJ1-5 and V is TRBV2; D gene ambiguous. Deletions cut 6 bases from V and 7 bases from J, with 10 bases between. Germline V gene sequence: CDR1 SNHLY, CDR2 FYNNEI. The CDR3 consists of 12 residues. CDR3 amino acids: CASSSSSQPQHF. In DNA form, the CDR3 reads TGTGCCAGCAGCTCCTCTTCCCAGCCCCAGCATTTT.

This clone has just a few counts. CDR3 sequence (DNA): TGTGCCAGCACCTTCCTGACAGGCAATGAGCAGTTCTTC. Residues: CASTFLTGNEQFF. V usage is TRBV9 and J usage is TRBJ2-1; perhaps TRBD1 as D (6 bases). The V end lost 6 bases, the J end lost 6 bases, and 13 bases lay between the germline ends. From germline, CDR1 is SGDLS and CDR2 YYNGEE. CDR3 size: 13 residues.

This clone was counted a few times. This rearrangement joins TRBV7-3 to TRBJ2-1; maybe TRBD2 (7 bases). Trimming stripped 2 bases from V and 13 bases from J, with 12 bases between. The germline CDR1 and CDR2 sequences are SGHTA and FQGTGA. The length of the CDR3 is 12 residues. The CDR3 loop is CASSLGGGPQFF. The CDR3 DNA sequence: TGTGCCAGCAGCTTAGGGGGGGGGCCTCAGTTCTTC.

The CDR3, as DNA: TGTGCCAGCAGTGAAGCGCCGGGACAGGGCCTTACTGGGGCCAACGTCCTGACTTTC. Amino acid sequence: CASSEAPGQGLTGANVLTF. This chain joins TRBV2 and TRBJ2-6; 9 bases map to TRBD1. Trimming at V came to 0 bases and at J to 2 bases, leaving 8 bases not matched to a gene. The V gene's germline CDR1 is SNHLY and CDR2 FYNNEI. The CDR3 spans 19 residues.

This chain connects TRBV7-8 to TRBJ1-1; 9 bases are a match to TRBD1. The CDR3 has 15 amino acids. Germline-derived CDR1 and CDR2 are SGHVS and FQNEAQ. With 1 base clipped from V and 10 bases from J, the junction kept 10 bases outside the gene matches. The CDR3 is CASSLDIGQGKGAFF. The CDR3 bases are TGTGCCAGCAGCTTAGATATAGGACAGGGGAAGGGAGCTTTCTTT.